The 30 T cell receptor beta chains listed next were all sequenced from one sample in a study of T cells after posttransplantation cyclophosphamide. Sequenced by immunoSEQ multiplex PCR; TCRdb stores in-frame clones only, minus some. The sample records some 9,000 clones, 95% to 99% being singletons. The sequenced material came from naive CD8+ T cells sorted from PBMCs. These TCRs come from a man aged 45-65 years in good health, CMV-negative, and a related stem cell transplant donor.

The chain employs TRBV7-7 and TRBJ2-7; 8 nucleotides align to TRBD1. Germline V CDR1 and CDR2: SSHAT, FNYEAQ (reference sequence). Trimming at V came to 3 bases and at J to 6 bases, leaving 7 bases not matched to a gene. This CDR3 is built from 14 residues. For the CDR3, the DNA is TGTGCCAGCAGCTTTCAGGGGGCAAGCTCCGAGCAGTACTTC. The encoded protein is CASSFQGASSEQYF.

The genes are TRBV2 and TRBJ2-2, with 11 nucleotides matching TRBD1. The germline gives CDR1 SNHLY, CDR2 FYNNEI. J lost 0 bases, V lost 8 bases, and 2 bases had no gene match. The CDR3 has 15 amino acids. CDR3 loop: CASGQGASNTGELFF. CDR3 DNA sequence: TGTGCCAGCGGACAGGGGGCTTCGAACACCGGGGAGCTGTTTTTT.

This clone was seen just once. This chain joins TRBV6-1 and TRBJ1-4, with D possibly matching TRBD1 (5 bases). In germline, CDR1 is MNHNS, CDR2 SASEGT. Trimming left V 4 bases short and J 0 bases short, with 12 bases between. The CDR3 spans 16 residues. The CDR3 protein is CASSVGHLATNEKLFF. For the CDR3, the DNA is TGTGCCAGCAGTGTCGGACACCTTGCAACTAATGAAAAACTGTTTTTT.

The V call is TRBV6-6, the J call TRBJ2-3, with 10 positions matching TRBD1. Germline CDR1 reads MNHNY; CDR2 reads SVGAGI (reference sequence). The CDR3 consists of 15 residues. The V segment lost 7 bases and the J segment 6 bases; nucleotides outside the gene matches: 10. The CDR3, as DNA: TGTGCCAGCACCCCGGGACAGGGGAATCGGGATACGCAGTATTTT. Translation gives CASTPGQGNRDTQYF.

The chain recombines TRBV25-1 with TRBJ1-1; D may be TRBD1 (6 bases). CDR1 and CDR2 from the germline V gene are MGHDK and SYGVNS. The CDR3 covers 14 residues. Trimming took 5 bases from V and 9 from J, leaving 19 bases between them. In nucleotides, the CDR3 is TGTGCCAGCAGTCTCACAGGGAGTCAGTCAAAAGCTTTCTTT. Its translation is CASSLTGSQSKAFF.

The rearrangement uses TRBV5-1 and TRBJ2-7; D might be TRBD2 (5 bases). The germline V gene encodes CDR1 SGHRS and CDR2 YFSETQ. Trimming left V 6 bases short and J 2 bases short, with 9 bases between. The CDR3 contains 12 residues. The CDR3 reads CASTGVTYEQYF. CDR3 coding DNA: TGCGCCAGCACCGGGGTTACCTACGAGCAGTACTTC.

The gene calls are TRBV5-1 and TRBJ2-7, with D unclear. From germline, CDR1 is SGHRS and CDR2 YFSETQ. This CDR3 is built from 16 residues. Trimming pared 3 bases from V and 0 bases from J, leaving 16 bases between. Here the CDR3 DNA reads TGCGCCAGCAGCTCACCCCTCGACACTTACTCCTACGAGCAGTACTTC. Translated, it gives CASSSPLDTYSYEQYF. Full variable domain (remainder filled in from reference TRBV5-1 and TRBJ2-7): KAGVTQTPRYLIKTRGQQVTLSCSPISGHRSVSWYQQTPGQGLQFLFEYFSETQRNKGNFPGRFSGRQFSNSRSEMNVSTLELGDSALYLCASSSPLDTYSYEQYFGPGTRLTVT.

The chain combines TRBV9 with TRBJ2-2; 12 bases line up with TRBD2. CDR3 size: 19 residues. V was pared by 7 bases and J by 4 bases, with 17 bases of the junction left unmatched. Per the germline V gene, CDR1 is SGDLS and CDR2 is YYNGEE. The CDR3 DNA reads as TGTGCCAGCGGGACTGTCAGGACTAGCGGGACCAGGGGCACCGGGGAGCTGTTTTTT. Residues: CASGTVRTSGTRGTGELFF. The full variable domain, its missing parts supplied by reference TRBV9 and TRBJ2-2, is DSGVTQTPKHLITATGQRVTLRCSPRSGDLSVYWYQQSLDQGLQFLIQYYNGEERAKGNILERFSAQQFPDLHSELNLSSLELGDSALYFCASGTVRTSGTRGTGELFFGEGSRLTVL.

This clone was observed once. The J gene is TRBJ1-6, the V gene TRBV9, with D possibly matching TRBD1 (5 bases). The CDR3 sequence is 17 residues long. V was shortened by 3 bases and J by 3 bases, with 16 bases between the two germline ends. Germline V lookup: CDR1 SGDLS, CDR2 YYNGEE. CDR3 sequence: CASSETGEPLYNSPLHF. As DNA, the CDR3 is TGTGCCAGCAGCGAAACAGGAGAGCCGCTCTATAATTCACCCCTCCACTTT.

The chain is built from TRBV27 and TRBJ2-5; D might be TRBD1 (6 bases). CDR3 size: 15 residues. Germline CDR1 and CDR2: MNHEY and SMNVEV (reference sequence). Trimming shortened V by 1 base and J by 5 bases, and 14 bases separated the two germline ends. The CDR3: CASSLFQGLTETQYF. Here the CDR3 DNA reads TGTGCCAGCAGTTTATTCCAGGGGCTGACGGAGACCCAGTACTTC.

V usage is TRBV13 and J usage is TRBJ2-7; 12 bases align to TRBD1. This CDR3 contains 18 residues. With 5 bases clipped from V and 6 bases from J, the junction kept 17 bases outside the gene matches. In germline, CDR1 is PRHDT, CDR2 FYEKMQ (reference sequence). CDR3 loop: CASSAPSGTGGQEGEQYF. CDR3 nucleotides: TGTGCCAGCAGCGCCCCTTCCGGGACAGGGGGCCAAGAGGGCGAGCAGTACTTC.

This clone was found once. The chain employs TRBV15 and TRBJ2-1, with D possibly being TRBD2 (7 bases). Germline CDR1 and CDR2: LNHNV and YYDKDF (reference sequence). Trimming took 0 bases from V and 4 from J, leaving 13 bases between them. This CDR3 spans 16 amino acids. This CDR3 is CATSRDFGGRYNEQFF. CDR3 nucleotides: TGTGCCACCAGCAGAGATTTCGGGGGGCGATACAATGAGCAGTTCTTC.

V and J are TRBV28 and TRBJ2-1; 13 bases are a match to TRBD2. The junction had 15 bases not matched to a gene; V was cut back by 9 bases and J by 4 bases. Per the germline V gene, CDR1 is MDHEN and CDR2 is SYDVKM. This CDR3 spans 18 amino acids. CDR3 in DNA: TGTGCCAGTGATCCGGGACTAGCGGGGTCCATGATTTACAATGAGCAGTTCTTC. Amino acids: CASDPGLAGSMIYNEQFF.

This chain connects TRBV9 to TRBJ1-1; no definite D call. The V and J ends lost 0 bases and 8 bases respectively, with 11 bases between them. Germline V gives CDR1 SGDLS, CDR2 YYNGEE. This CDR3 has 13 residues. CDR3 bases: TGTGCCAGCAGCGTAGTTCTTGGCAGAGAAGCTTTCTTT. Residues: CASSVVLGREAFF.

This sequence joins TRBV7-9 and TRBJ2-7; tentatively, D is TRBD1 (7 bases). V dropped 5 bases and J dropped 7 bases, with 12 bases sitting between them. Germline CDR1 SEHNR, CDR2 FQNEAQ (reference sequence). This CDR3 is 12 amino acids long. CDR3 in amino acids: CASSQQGREQYF. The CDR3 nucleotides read TGTGCCAGCAGCCAACAGGGGAGGGAGCAGTACTTC. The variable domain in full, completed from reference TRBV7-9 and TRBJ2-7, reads DTGVSQNPRHKITKRGQNVTFRCDPISEHNRLYWYRQTLGQGPEFLTYFQNEAQLEKSRLLSDRFSAERPKGSFSTLEIQRTEQGDSAMYLCASSQQGREQYFGPGTRLTVT.

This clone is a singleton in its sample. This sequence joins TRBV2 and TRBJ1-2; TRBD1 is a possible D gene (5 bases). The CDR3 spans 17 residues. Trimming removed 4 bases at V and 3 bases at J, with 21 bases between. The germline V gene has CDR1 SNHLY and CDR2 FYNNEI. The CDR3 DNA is TGTGCCAGCAGTGCTTGGGGCACCATTGAAGTTGACTATGGCTACACCTTC. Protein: CASSAWGTIEVDYGYTF.

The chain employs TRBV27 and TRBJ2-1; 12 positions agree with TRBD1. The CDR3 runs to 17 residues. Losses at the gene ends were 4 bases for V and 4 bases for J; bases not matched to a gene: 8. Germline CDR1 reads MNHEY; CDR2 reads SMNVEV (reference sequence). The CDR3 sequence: CASSWTPGQGAYNEQFF. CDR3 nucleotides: TGTGCCAGCAGTTGGACTCCGGGACAGGGGGCTTACAATGAGCAGTTCTTC.

The chain's CDR3 is CASSLYGGTDTQYF. CDR3 bases: TGTGCCAGCAGCTTATACGGGGGCACAGATACGCAGTATTTT. V is TRBV11-2 and J is TRBJ2-3, with D perhaps TRBD2 (5 bases). Per germline, CDR1 SGHAT and CDR2 FQNNGV. The CDR3 contains 14 residues. Trimming pared 2 bases from V and 1 base from J, leaving 7 bases between.

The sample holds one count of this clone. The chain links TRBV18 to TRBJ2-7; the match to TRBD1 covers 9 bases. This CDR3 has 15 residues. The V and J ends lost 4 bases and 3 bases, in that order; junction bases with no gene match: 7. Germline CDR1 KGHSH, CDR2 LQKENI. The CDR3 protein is CASSLPGQGFYEQYF. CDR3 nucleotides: TGTGCCAGCTCACTCCCGGGACAGGGCTTCTACGAGCAGTACTTC.

The CDR3 region has the DNA TGTGCCAGCTCAGCACAATTAAGCGGGGCTAGCACAGATACGCAGTATTTT. Its translation is CASSAQLSGASTDTQYF. The chain has TRBV18 and TRBJ2-3; 7 positions agree with TRBD2. The CDR3 extends over 17 amino acids. V gave up 5 bases and J gave up 0 bases; unmatched junction bases: 11. Germline values: CDR1 KGHSH, CDR2 LQKENI. The complete variable domain, with remaining parts taken from reference TRBV18 and TRBJ2-3, reads NAGVMQNPRHLVRRRGQEARLRCSPMKGHSHVYWYRQLPEEGLKFMVYLQKENIIDESGMPKERFSAEFPKEGPSILRIQQVVRGDSAAYFCASSAQLSGASTDTQYFGPGTRLTVL.

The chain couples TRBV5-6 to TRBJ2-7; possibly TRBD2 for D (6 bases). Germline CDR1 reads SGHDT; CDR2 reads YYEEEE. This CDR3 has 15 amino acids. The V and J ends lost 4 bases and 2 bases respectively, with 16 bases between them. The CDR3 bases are TGTGCCAGCAGCATCTCGTGGGGGGTTGCCTACGAGCAGTACTTC. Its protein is CASSISWGVAYEQYF.

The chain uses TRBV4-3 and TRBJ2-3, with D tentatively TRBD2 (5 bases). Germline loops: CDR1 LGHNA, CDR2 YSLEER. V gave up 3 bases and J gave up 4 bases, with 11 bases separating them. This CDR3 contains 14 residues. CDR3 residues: CASSQSLGPDTQYF. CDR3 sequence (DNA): TGCGCCAGCAGCCAGTCACTAGGGCCAGATACGCAGTATTTT.

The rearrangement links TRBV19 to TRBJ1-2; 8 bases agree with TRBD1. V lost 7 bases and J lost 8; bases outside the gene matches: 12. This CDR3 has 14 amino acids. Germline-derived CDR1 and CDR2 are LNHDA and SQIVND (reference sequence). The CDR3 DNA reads TGTGCCAGTAAGGTCCCAGGGGGCGGTTCGGGCTACACCTTC. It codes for CASKVPGGGSGYTF.

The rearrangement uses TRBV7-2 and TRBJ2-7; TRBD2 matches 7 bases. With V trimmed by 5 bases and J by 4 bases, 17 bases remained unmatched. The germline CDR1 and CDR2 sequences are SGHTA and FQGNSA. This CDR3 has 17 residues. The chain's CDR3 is CASSDKPLGGGSYEQYF. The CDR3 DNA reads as TGTGCCAGCAGCGATAAACCCCTTGGGGGGGGGTCGTACGAGCAGTACTTC.

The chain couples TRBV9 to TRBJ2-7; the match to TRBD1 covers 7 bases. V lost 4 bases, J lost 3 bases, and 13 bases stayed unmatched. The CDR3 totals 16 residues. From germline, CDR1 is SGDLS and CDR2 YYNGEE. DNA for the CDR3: TGTGCCAGCAGCTCGACTTACAGGGGATCGGTCTACGAGCAGTACTTC. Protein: CASSSTYRGSVYEQYF.

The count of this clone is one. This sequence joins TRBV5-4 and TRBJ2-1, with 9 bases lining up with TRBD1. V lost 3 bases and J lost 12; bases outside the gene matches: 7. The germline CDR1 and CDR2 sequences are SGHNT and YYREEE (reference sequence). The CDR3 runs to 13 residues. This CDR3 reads CASSSGTGLRQFF. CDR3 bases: TGTGCCAGCAGCTCTGGGACAGGGTTGCGGCAGTTCTTC.

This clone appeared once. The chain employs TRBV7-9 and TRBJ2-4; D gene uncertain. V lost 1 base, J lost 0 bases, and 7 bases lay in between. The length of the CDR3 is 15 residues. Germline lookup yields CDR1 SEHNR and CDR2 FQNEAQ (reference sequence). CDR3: CASSLVSLAKNIQYF. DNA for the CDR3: TGTGCCAGCAGCTTAGTTTCCCTAGCCAAAAACATTCAGTACTTC.

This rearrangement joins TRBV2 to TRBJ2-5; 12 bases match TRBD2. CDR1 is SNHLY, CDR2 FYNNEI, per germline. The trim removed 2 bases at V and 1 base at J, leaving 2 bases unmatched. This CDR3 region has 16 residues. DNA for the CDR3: TGTGCCAGCAGTGAATCTAGCGGGGGGGCCCAAGAGACCCAGTACTTC. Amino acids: CASSESSGGAQETQYF.

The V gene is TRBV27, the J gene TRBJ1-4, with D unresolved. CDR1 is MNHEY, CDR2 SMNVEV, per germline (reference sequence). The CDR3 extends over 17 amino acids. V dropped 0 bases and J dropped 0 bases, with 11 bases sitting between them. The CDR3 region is CASSLSLLSATNEKLFF. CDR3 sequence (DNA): TGTGCCAGCAGTTTATCCTTACTCTCTGCAACTAATGAAAAACTGTTTTTT.

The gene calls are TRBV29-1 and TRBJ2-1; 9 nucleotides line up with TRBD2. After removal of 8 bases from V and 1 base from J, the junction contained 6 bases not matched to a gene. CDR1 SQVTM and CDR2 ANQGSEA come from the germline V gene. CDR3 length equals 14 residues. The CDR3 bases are TGCAGCTTAGCGGGGGAACGGTCCTACAATGAGCAGTTCTTC. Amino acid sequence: CSLAGERSYNEQFF.